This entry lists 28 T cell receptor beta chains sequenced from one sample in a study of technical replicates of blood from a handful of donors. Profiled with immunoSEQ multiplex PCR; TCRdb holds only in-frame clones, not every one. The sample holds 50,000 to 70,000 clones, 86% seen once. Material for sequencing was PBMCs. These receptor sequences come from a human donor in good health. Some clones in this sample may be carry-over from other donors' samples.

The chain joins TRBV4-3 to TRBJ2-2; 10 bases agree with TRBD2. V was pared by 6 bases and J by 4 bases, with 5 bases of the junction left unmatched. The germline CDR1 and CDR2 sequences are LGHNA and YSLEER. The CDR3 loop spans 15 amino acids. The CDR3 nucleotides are TGCGCCAGCAGGATACTAGCGGGGCCCACCGGGGAGCTGTTTTTT. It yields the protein CASRILAGPTGELFF.

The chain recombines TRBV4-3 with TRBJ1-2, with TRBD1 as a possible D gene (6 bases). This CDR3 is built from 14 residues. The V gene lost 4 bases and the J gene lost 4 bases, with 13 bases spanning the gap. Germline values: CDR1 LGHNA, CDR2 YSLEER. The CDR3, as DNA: TGCGCCAGCAGCCCGACAGGTTCCCTCTATGGCTACACCTTC. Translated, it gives CASSPTGSLYGYTF.

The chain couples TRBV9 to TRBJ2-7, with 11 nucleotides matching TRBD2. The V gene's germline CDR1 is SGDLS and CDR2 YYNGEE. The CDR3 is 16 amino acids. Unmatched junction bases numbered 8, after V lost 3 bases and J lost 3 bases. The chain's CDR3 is CASSAVTSGENYEQYF. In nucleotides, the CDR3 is TGTGCCAGCAGCGCTGTGACTAGCGGGGAGAACTACGAGCAGTACTTC.

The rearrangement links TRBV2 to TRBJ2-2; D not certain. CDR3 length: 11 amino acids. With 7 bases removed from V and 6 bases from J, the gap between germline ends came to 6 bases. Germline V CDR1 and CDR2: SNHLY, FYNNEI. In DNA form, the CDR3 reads TGTGCCAGCAAGCTGGCCGGGGAGCTGTTTTTT. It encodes CASKLAGELFF.

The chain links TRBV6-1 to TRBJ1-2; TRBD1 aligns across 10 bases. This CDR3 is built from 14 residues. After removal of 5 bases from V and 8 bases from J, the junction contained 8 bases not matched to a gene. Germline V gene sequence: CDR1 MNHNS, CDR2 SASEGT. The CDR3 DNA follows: TGTGCCAGCAGTATGGGACAGGGGCAGCGGGGCTACACCTTC. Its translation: CASSMGQGQRGYTF.

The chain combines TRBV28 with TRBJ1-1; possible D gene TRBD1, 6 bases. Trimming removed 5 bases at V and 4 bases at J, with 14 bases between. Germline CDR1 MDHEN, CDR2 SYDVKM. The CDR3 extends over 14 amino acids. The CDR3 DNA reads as TGTGCCAGCAGTAAACAGGGATTGGGCACTGAAGCTTTCTTT. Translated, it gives CASSKQGLGTEAFF.

The CDR3 bases are TGTGCCAGCAGTGCTCGAGCCGGGACTAGCGGGAGCACAGATACGCAGTATTTT. Amino acids: CASSARAGTSGSTDTQYF. The V call is TRBV25-1, the J call TRBJ2-3; TRBD2 matches at 12 bases. The CDR3 runs 18 residues. Losses at the gene ends were 4 bases for V and 0 bases for J; bases not matched to a gene: 8. Per the germline V gene, CDR1 is MGHDK and CDR2 is SYGVNS.

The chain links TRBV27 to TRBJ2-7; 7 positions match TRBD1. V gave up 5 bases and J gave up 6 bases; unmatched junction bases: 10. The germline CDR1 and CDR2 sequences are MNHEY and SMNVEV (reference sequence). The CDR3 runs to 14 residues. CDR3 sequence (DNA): TGTGCCAGCAGTCCGGGACAGTCCCCTGGCGAGCAGTACTTC. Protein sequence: CASSPGQSPGEQYF.

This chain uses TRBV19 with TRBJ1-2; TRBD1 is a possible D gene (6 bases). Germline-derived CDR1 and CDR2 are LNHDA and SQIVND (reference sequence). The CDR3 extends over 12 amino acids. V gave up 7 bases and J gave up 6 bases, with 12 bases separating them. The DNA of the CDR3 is TGTGCCAGTAATCAGGGGTTGCATGGCTACACCTTC. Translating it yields CASNQGLHGYTF.

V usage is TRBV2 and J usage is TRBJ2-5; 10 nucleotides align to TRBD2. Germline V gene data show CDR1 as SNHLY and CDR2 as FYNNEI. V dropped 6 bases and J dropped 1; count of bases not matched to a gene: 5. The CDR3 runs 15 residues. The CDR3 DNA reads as TGTGCCAGCAGGACACTAGCGGGGACCCAAGAGACCCAGTACTTC. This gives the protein CASRTLAGTQETQYF. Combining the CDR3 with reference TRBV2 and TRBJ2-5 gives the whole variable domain EPEVTQTPSHQVTQMGQEVILRCVPISNHLYFYWYRQILGQKVEFLVSFYNNEISEKSEIFDDQFSVERPDGSNFTLKIRSTKLEDSAMYFCASRTLAGTQETQYFGPGTRLLVL.

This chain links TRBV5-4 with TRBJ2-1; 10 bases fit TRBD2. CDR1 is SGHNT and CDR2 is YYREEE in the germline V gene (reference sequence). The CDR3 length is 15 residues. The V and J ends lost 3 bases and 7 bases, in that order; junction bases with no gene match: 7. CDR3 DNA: TGTGCCAGCAGCTCGAGACTAGCGGGTTGGAATGAGCAGTTCTTC. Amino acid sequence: CASSSRLAGWNEQFF.

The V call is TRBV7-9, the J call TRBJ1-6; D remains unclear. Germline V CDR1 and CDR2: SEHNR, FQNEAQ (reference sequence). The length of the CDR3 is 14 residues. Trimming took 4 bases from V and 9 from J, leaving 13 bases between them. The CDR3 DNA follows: TGTGCCAGCAGCTCACGGGAGGGAGGTTCACCCCTCCACTTT. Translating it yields CASSSREGGSPLHF.

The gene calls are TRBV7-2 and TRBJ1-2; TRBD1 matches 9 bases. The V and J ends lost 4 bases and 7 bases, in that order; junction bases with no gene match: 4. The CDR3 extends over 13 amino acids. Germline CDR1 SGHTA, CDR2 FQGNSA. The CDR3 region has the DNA TGTGCCAGCAGCTATACAGGGGGCGGTGGCTACACCTTC. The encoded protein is CASSYTGGGGYTF.

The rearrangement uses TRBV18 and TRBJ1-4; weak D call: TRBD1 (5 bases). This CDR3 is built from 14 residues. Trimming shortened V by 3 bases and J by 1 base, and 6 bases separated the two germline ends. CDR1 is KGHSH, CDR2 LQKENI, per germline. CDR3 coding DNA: TGTGCCAGCTCACCTAGGGGAACTAATGAAAAACTGTTTTTT. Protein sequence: CASSPRGTNEKLFF.

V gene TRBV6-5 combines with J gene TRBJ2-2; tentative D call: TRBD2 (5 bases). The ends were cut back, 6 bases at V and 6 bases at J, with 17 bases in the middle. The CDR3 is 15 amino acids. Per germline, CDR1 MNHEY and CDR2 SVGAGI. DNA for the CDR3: TGTGCCAGCAGCAACACCGGAGGTCTCGCCGGGGAGCTGTTTTTT. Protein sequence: CASSNTGGLAGELFF.

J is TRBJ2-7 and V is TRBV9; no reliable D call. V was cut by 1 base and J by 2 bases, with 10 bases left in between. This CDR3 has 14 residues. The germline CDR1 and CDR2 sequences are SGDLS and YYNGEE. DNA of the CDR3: TGTGCCAGCAGCGTATCGCCAGATCCCTACGAGCAGTACTTC. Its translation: CASSVSPDPYEQYF.

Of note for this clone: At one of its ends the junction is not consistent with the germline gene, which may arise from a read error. CDR3: CASSIVGQSNF. The CDR3 region has the DNA TGTGCCAGTAGTATAGTAGGACAGTCCAACTTC. The chain combines TRBV19 with TRBJ2-7; perhaps TRBD1 as D (6 bases). The germline V gene encodes CDR1 LNHDA and CDR2 SQIVND (reference sequence). The CDR3 contains 11 residues. Full variable domain (remainder filled in from reference TRBV19 and TRBJ2-7): DGGITQSPKYLFRKEGQNVTLSCEQNLNHDAMYWYRQDPGQGLRLIYYSQIVNDFQKGDIAEGYSVSREKKESFPLTVTSAQKNPTAFYLCASSIVGQSNFGPGTRLTVT.

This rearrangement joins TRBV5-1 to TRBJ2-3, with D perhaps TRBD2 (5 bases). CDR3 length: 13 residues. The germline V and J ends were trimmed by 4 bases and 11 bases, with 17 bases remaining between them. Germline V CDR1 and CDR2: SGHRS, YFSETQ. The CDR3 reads CASSPPMEVEQYF. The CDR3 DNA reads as TGCGCCAGCAGCCCCCCGATGGAGGTAGAGCAGTATTTT.

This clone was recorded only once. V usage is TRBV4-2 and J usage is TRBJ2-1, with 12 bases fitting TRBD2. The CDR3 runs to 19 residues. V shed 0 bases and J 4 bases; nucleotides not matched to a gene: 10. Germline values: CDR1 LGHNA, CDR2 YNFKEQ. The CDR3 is CASSQEASSGRANYNEQFF. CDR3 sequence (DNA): TGTGCCAGCAGCCAAGAGGCGTCTAGCGGGAGGGCCAATTACAATGAGCAGTTCTTC.

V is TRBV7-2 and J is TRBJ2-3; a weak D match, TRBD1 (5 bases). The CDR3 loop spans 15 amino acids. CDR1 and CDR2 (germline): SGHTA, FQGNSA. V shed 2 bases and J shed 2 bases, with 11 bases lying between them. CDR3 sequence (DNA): TGTGCCAGCAGCTTAACCAGCAGGGCCACAGATACGCAGTATTTT. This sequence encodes CASSLTSRATDTQYF.

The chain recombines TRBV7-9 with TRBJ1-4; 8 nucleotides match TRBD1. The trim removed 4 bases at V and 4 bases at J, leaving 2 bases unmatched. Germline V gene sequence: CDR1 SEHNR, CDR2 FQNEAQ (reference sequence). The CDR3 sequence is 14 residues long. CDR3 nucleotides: TGTGCCAGCAGCTACAGGGGGGGTAATGAAAAACTGTTTTTT. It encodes CASSYRGGNEKLFF.

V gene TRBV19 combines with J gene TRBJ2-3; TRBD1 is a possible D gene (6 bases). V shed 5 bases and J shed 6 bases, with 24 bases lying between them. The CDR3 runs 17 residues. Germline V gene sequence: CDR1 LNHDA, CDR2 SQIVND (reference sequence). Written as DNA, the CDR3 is TGTGCCAGTAGTTTGGGAACGAGCTTCGCGAGGGGGGATACGCAGTATTTT. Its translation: CASSLGTSFARGDTQYF.

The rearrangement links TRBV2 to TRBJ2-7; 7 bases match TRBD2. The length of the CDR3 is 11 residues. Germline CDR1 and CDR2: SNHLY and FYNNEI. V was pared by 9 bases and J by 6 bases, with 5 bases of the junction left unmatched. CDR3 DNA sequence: TGTGCCAGTGGGGGGGGTTCCGAGCAGTACTTC. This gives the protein CASGGGSEQYF.

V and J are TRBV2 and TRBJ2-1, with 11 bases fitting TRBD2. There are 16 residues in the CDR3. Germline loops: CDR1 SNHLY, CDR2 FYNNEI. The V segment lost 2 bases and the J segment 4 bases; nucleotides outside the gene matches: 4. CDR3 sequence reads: CASSELSGREYNEQFF. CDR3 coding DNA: TGTGCCAGCAGTGAACTTAGCGGGAGGGAATACAATGAGCAGTTCTTC.

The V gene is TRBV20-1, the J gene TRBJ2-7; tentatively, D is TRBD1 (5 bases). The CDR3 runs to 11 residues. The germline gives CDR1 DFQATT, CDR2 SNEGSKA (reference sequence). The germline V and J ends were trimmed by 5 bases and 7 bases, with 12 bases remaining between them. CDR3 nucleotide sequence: TGCAGTGCTGGGCCACCAGGGGAGCAGTACTTC. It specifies CSAGPPGEQYF.

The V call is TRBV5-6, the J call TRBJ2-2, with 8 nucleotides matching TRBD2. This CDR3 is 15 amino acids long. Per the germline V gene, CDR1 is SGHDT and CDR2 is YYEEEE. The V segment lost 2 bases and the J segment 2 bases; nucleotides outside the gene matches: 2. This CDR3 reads CASSLWTSNTGELFF. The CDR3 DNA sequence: TGTGCCAGCAGCTTATGGACTAGCAACACCGGGGAGCTGTTTTTT.

The CDR3 spells CASSLGAEGGQPQHF. For the CDR3, the DNA is TGTGCCAGCAGCTTAGGGGCAGAGGGAGGTCAGCCCCAGCATTTT. The V and J genes are TRBV7-9 and TRBJ1-5; D remains ambiguous. The V gene's germline CDR1 is SEHNR and CDR2 FQNEAQ (reference sequence). Trimming stripped 1 base from V and 6 bases from J, with 13 bases between. This CDR3 spans 15 amino acids.

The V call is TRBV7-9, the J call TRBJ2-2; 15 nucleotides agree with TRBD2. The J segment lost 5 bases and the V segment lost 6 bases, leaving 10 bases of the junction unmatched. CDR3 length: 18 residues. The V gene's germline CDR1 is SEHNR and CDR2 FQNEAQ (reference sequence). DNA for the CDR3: TGTGCCAGCAGTCCTTTATTGGGACTAGCGGGAGGTACCGGGGAGCTGTTTTTT. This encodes CASSPLLGLAGGTGELFF.